One and the same sample provided the 6 T cell receptor beta chains below, sequenced in a study of cytomegalovirus exposure and HLA in healthy donors. The PCR employed 60 Vbeta primers together with 13 Jbeta primers. The protocol was immunoSEQ multiplex PCR, while the TCRdb copy is restricted to in-frame clones and leaves out a portion. The sample holds approximately 130,000 clones; 82% are singletons and the top ten take around 3%. The sequenced sample was PBMCs. The receptors derive from a boy aged 2-9 years in good health and CMV-seronegative.

V and J are TRBV6-4 and TRBJ2-1; TRBD2 matches at 12 bases. J gave up 6 bases and V 6 bases, and 6 bases lay outside the gene matches. Germline V gene lookup returns CDR1 MRHNA and CDR2 SNTAGT. This CDR3 is built from 15 residues. CDR3 residues: CASSRLAGDVNEQFF. The CDR3 DNA reads TGTGCCAGCAGCCGACTAGCGGGAGACGTCAATGAGCAGTTCTTC.

The chain is built from TRBV5-4 and TRBJ2-2; perhaps TRBD1 as D (6 bases). The CDR3 has 15 residues. The germline CDR1 and CDR2 sequences are SGHNT and YYREEE (reference sequence). The germline V and J ends were trimmed by 5 bases and 0 bases, with 11 bases remaining between them. CDR3 in DNA: TGTGCCAGCAGACGAACAGGGTCGAACACCGGGGAGCTGTTTTTT. Translated, it gives CASRRTGSNTGELFF.

V usage is TRBV5-1 and J usage is TRBJ2-5; no reliable D call. The J call may be wrong; the DNA end is better matched by TRBJ2-7. The CDR3 length is 12 residues. Germline CDR1 and CDR2: SGHRS and YFSETQ. The CDR3 DNA sequence: TGCGCCAGCAGCCCCCCTTCCTACGAGCAGTACTTC. Its translation is CASSPPSYEQYF.

CDR3: CASSSLISYGYTF. The DNA of the CDR3 is TGTGCCAGTAGTTCCCTAATTAGTTACGGCTACACCTTC. V usage is TRBV19 and J usage is TRBJ1-2; D unclear. The V gene's germline CDR1 is LNHDA and CDR2 SQIVND (reference sequence). The CDR3 is 13 amino acids. V was cut by 5 bases and J by 8 bases, with 15 bases left in between.

The chain recombines TRBV6-4 with TRBJ2-3; tentatively, D is TRBD2 (5 bases). V was trimmed by 8 bases and J by 0 bases, leaving 12 bases between them. This CDR3 spans 14 amino acids. The germline V gene encodes CDR1 MRHNA and CDR2 SNTAGT. CDR3 sequence (DNA): TGTGCCAGCGCCCCGGGGATCAGCACAGATACGCAGTATTTT. Translating gives CASAPGISTDTQYF.

This clone showed up just once. V usage is TRBV11-2 and J usage is TRBJ1-1; TRBD1 agrees at 9 bases. This CDR3 comprises 14 residues. With 5 bases clipped from V and 8 bases from J, the junction kept 9 bases outside the gene matches. Germline V gene data show CDR1 as SGHAT and CDR2 as FQNNGV. The CDR3 sequence is CASSPGTGWAEAFF. The CDR3 DNA follows: TGTGCCAGCAGCCCCGGGACAGGGTGGGCGGAAGCTTTCTTT. Complete variable domain (other parts from reference TRBV11-2 and TRBJ1-1): EAGVAQSPRYKIIEKRQSVAFWCNPISGHATLYWYQQILGQGPKLLIQFQNNGVVDDSQLPKDRFSAERLKGVDSTLKIQPAKLEDSAVYLCASSPGTGWAEAFFGQGTRLTVV.